Listed below are T cell receptor beta chains from one sample, sequenced in a study of shared clonotypes between healthy human individuals. Repertoires were generated with immunoSEQ multiplex PCR, while TCRdb's copy carries only in-frame clones and drops some. The sample carries 2 million or so clones, 85% to 95% recorded once. Sequencing was performed on naive CD4+ T cells sorted from blood. Receptors were obtained from a young man in good health. Both conserved end residues are part of each CDR3. A D gene is named only where the DNA matches it firmly. Expanded clones are given a class, and other clones once, few, many or no size at all.

cdr3_aa: CASSEEQGPNQPQHF; cdr3_nt: TGTGCCAGCAGTGAGGAACAGGGACCCAATCAGCCCCAGCATTTT; j_call: TRBJ1-5; d_call: -; clone_size: -; v_call: TRBV2
cdr3_aa: CASSFFSGANVLTF; cdr3_nt: TGTGCCAGTAGTTTTTTCTCTGGGGCCAACGTCCTGACTTTC; j_call: TRBJ2-6; d_call: -; clone_size: -; v_call: TRBV19
cdr3_aa: CASSQQGGYGYTF; cdr3_nt: TGTGCCAGCAGTCAGCAGGGAGGCTATGGCTACACCTTC; j_call: TRBJ1-2; d_call: -; clone_size: -; v_call: TRBV27
cdr3_aa: CASSSRLAGYNEQFF; cdr3_nt: TGTGCCAGCAGCTCCCGTCTAGCGGGATACAATGAGCAGTTCTTC; j_call: TRBJ2-1; d_call: TRBD2; clone_size: -; v_call: TRBV11-2
cdr3_aa: CAWRDANYGYTF; cdr3_nt: TGTGCCTGGAGGGACGCTAACTATGGCTACACCTTC; j_call: TRBJ1-2; d_call: -; clone_size: -; v_call: TRBV30
cdr3_aa: CAWSVYQGSETQYF; cdr3_nt: TGTGCCTGGAGTGTTTATCAGGGGTCGGAGACCCAGTACTTC; j_call: TRBJ2-5; d_call: -; clone_size: -; v_call: TRBV30
cdr3_aa: CASSGTTTNTGELFF; cdr3_nt: TGTGCCAGCAGTGGGACTACCACGAACACCGGGGAGCTGTTTTTT; j_call: TRBJ2-2; d_call: TRBD2; clone_size: once; v_call: TRBV11-2
cdr3_aa: CASSELAGLANEQFF; cdr3_nt: TGTGCCAGCAGTGAATTGGCGGGTTTGGCCAATGAGCAGTTCTTC; j_call: TRBJ2-1; d_call: -; clone_size: -; v_call: TRBV6-1
cdr3_aa: CASSLEAGSGGPQHF; cdr3_nt: TGTGCCAGCAGCTTGGAGGCAGGGTCAGGTGGGCCCCAGCATTTT; j_call: TRBJ1-5; d_call: -; clone_size: -; v_call: TRBV5-5
cdr3_aa: CASSLVGTGTSYEQYF; cdr3_nt: TGTGCCAGCAGCTTGGTTGGGACAGGGACTTCCTACGAGCAGTACTTC; j_call: TRBJ2-7; d_call: TRBD1; clone_size: -; v_call: TRBV5-4
cdr3_aa: CASSPEANSPLHF; cdr3_nt: TGTGCCAGCAGCCCGGAGGCAAATTCACCCCTCCACTTT; j_call: TRBJ1-6; d_call: -; clone_size: -; v_call: TRBV5-4
cdr3_aa: CASLGANAGNTIYF; cdr3_nt: TGTGCCAGCTTAGGGGCCAACGCTGGAAACACCATATATTTT; j_call: TRBJ1-3; d_call: -; clone_size: once; v_call: TRBV6-1
cdr3_aa: CASSPPGQANEKLFF; cdr3_nt: TGTGCCAGCTCACCACCGGGACAGGCCAATGAAAAACTGTTTTTT; j_call: TRBJ1-4; d_call: TRBD1; clone_size: -; v_call: TRBV18
cdr3_aa: CASSLRFRGNSPLHF; cdr3_nt: TGTGCCAGCAGCTTACGGTTCAGGGGGAATTCACCCCTCCACTTT; j_call: TRBJ1-6; d_call: TRBD1; clone_size: -; v_call: TRBV7-2
cdr3_aa: CSVDGRTGQETQYF; cdr3_nt: TGCAGCGTTGATGGCCGGACAGGGCAAGAGACCCAGTACTTC; j_call: TRBJ2-5; d_call: TRBD1; clone_size: -; v_call: TRBV29-1
cdr3_aa: CAWSKSTGELFF; cdr3_nt: TGTGCCTGGAGTAAATCCACCGGGGAGCTGTTTTTT; j_call: TRBJ2-2; d_call: -; clone_size: -; v_call: TRBV30
cdr3_aa: CASSLVTGSGNTIYF; cdr3_nt: TGCGCCAGCAGCTTGGTGACAGGCTCTGGAAACACCATATATTTT; j_call: TRBJ1-3; d_call: -; clone_size: -; v_call: TRBV5-1
cdr3_aa: CASSYGRGYEQYF; cdr3_nt: TGTGCCAGCAGTTACGGGCGGGGTTACGAGCAGTACTTC; j_call: TRBJ2-7; d_call: -; clone_size: -; v_call: TRBV6-6
cdr3_aa: CASRSLEGPSSNTEAFF; cdr3_nt: TGTGCAAGTCGCTCGTTAGAGGGGCCCAGCTCGAACACTGAAGCTTTCTTT; j_call: TRBJ1-1; d_call: -; clone_size: -; v_call: TRBV12-2
cdr3_aa: CASSPDRTNYGYTF; cdr3_nt: TGTGCCAGCAGTCCGGACCGCACTAACTATGGCTACACCTTC; j_call: TRBJ1-2; d_call: -; clone_size: -; v_call: TRBV6-1
cdr3_aa: CASSLQGAETQYF; cdr3_nt: TGTGCCAGCAGCTTGCAGGGGGCGGAGACCCAGTACTTC; j_call: TRBJ2-5; d_call: TRBD1; clone_size: -; v_call: TRBV5-4
cdr3_aa: CASSPQLGIDTQYF; cdr3_nt: TGTGCCAGCTCACCACAACTGGGGATAGATACGCAGTATTTT; j_call: TRBJ2-3; d_call: -; clone_size: -; v_call: TRBV18
cdr3_aa: CASSDLTGGNTEAFF; cdr3_nt: TGTGCCAGCAGTGATCTAACAGGGGGGAACACTGAAGCTTTCTTT; j_call: TRBJ1-1; d_call: TRBD1; clone_size: -; v_call: TRBV25-1
cdr3_aa: CASSSPWGGKNIQYF; cdr3_nt: TGTGCCAGCAGTTCTCCTTGGGGGGGCAAAAACATTCAGTACTTC; j_call: TRBJ2-4; d_call: TRBD2; clone_size: -; v_call: TRBV6-1
cdr3_aa: CASSESRGPYEQYF; cdr3_nt: TGCGCCAGCAGTGAGTCGAGGGGGCCCTACGAGCAGTACTTC; j_call: TRBJ2-7; d_call: TRBD1; clone_size: -; v_call: TRBV10-1
cdr3_aa: CASSIVAFQETQYF; cdr3_nt: TGTGCCAGTAGTATAGTGGCTTTCCAAGAGACCCAGTACTTC; j_call: TRBJ2-5; d_call: -; clone_size: -; v_call: TRBV19
cdr3_aa: CASSTGTGTNQPQHF; cdr3_nt: TGTGCCAGTAGTACCGGGACAGGGACCAATCAGCCCCAGCATTTT; j_call: TRBJ1-5; d_call: TRBD1; clone_size: -; v_call: TRBV19
cdr3_aa: CASSLDRGVFGANVLTF; cdr3_nt: TGTGCCAGCAGCTTAGACAGGGGAGTCTTTGGGGCCAACGTCCTGACTTTC; j_call: TRBJ2-6; d_call: TRBD1; clone_size: -; v_call: TRBV11-1
cdr3_aa: CASSHQGAGVYEQYF; cdr3_nt: TGTGCCAGCAGTCATCAGGGGGCTGGAGTATACGAGCAGTACTTC; j_call: TRBJ2-7; d_call: TRBD1; clone_size: -; v_call: TRBV2